The source of this T cell receptor (beta chain) is a study of blood T cell repertoires in COVID-19. Study summary: Sources were T cells, B-cell-depleted T cells, or PBMCs; the material itself was cDNA or gDNA.

This CDR3 has 15 residues. One Seattle source followed patients from active infection through their disease course. Under the authors' procedure: Estimation of nucleated cell counts relied on the amplification of reference gene primers. Sequencing used immunoSEQ multiplex PCR; TCRdb keeps in-frame clones, though not all of them. V, J and clone size are taken as reported in that table, and D and trimming were inferred from the DNA itself. The sample holds about 320,000 clones; roughly nine tenths are singletons and the top ten take approximately 10%. The TCR originated in a young woman with COVID-19, enrolled during active disease. The sequenced material came from peripheral blood. This chain uses TRBV21-1 with TRBJ2-1; TRBD1 reflects the table's D call only, with no check against the DNA. TRBV21-1 is given as a pseudogene. The CDR3 protein is CASSKIKGGYNEQFF. CDR3 DNA sequence: TGTGCCAGCAGCAAGATCAAAGGGGGCTACAATGAGCAGTTCTTC.